These T cell receptor beta chains were read from a single sample in a study of CD8 T cells in Susac syndrome. TCRdb reprocessed the immunoSEQ multiplex PCR reads via MiXCR and lists one record per CDR3 protein. The sample records about 85,000 distinct CDR3 sequences, 95% being singletons. Sequenced: CD8+ T cells from PBMCs. These receptors came from a human donor with Susac syndrome. CDR3s leave out the opening cysteine and the closing phenylalanine or tryptophan. A row's size may be missing; if present it is once, few, many or a size class.

NA TRBJ2-1 TRBV7-9 ASSLKAGEPEQF
NA TRBJ1-4 TRBV7-9 ASTLRSEKLF
NA TRBJ2-2 TRBV24-1 ATSGDRDTGELF
NA TRBJ1-4 TRBV25-1 ASEPDRDEKLF
once TRBJ2-7 TRBV6-2/TRBV6-3 ASGYSYEQY
NA TRBJ2-1 TRBV29-1 SVGGLELGLYNEQF
NA TRBJ2-7 TRBV12-5 ASGLSKGTDIEQY
NA TRBJ1-1 TRBV19 ASNWQGGYTEAF
NA TRBJ2-1 TRBV13 ASSLDGTPYNEQF
NA TRBJ2-1 TRBV18 ASSAGQSLNEQF
NA TRBJ2-3 TRBV7-2 ASTTTGGADTQY
NA TRBJ2-1 TRBV29-1 SVTGVGSSYNEQF
NA TRBJ2-1 TRBV5-6 ASSLGLNSYNEQF
NA TRBJ2-7 TRBV5-1 ASSYTSGYEQY
NA TRBJ2-6 TRBV6-2/TRBV6-3 ASRPTGAGANVLT
few TRBJ1-5 TRBV2 ASSYSNQPQH
NA TRBJ2-1 TRBV12-3/TRBV12-4 ASSNGGRSGEQF
NA TRBJ1-1 TRBV29-1 SVRTGRTNTEAF
NA TRBJ2-2 TRBV6-5 ASSFGLAGAGELF
NA TRBJ2-1 TRBV20-1 SAGEGLAGYNEQF
once TRBJ2-1 TRBV29-1 SILGYNEQF
NA TRBJ2-1 TRBV19 ASSTQTGLNEQF
NA TRBJ1-1 TRBV5-1 ASSFGSITEAF
NA TRBJ2-3 TRBV7-3 ASSTGLPTDTQY
NA TRBJ2-1 TRBV15 ATSRDGYNEQF
NA TRBJ2-1 TRBV30 AGVDRAFVF
NA TRBJ2-6 TRBV24-1 AGANVLT
NA TRBJ2-1 TRBV28 ASSLGGEDNEQF
NA TRBJ1-5 TRBV4-3 ASSQDGTADQPQH
NA TRBJ2-7 TRBV29-1 SVRDRAYEQY
NA TRBJ2-3 TRBV7-9 ASSLALATDTQY
NA TRBJ2-3 TRBV4-3 ASSQSIAGGPRDTQY
NA TRBJ2-5 TRBV19 ASSSGLAWETQY
NA TRBJ2-3 TRBV9 ASSVAPLAGGGTDTQY
NA TRBJ2-5 TRBV7-9 ASSGGAQETQY
NA TRBJ1-4 TRBV20-1 SARMQGALEKLF
NA TRBJ2-7 TRBV28 ASSLRALAGMGQY
NA TRBJ2-5 TRBV9 ASGGDRETQY
NA TRBJ1-4 TRBV15 ATSREGSVKLF
NA TRBJ2-1 TRBV19 ASTSYNNEQF
NA TRBJ2-5 TRBV9 ASSVWSGQETQY
NA TRBJ2-4 TRBV4-1 ASSQDDGNIQY
NA TRBJ2-7 TRBV20-1 SASPGSYEQY
NA TRBJ2-3 TRBV6-1 ASSEYPPTDTQY
NA TRBJ2-1 TRBV7-6 ASSPDNNEQF
once TRBJ2-2 TRBV28 ASSPLIPTANTGELF
NA TRBJ1-5 TRBV27 ASSFGGSNQPQH
NA TRBJ2-1 TRBV7-2 ASSPIDPTDNEQF
NA TRBJ1-2 TRBV29-1 SVDWPRGEIEGYT
once TRBJ2-7 TRBV2 ATWDSLNSYEQY
NA TRBJ2-1 TRBV5-4 ASSLREGLRNEQF
NA TRBJ2-5 TRBV19 ASTPAHGRGQETQY
once TRBJ2-1 TRBV19 ASSMSDSYNEQF
NA TRBJ2-3 TRBV20-1 SAETGTGISDTQY